This T cell receptor (beta chain) came from a study of CD8+ T cells in alopecia areata. About five patients' CD4+ populations were sorted into CD25+CD127- cells. Extracted RNA was reverse transcribed into cDNA, the sequencing template. The assay was immunoSEQ multiplex PCR, and TCRdb's table has in-frame clones only and misses some. The sample yields roughly 20,000 clones, 60% to 70% seen once. Germline CDR1 is MDHEN and CDR2 is SYDVKM. This CDR3 is 13 amino acids long. Comment on this clone: Its target is not known. A junction end diverges from the germline sequence, so it may reflect a read error.

Overall study results and limits: The study also sequences resident alphabeta T cells of normal skin in scalp samples.

The chain recombines TRBV28 with TRBJ2-3; possibly TRBD2 for D (5 bases). Sequenced input: CD4+ Tregs sorted from blood. This TCR came from a human donor with alopecia areata. CDR3 region: CASMVASRDTQYF. DNA for the CDR3: TGTGCCAGCATGGTGGCTAGCAGAGATACGCAGTATTTT.